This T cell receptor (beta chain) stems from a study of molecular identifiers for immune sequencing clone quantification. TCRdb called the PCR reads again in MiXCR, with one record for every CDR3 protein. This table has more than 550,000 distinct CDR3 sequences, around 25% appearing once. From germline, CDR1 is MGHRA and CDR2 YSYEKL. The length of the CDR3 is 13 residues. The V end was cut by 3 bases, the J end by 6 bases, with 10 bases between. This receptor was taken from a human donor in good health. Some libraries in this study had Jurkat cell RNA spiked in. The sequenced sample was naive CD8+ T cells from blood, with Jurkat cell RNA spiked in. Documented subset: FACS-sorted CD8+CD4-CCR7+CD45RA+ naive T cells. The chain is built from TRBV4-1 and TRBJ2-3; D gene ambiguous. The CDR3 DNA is TGCGCCAGCAGCCAGGGCGAGCCCGATACGCAGTATTTT. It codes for CASSQGEPDTQYF.